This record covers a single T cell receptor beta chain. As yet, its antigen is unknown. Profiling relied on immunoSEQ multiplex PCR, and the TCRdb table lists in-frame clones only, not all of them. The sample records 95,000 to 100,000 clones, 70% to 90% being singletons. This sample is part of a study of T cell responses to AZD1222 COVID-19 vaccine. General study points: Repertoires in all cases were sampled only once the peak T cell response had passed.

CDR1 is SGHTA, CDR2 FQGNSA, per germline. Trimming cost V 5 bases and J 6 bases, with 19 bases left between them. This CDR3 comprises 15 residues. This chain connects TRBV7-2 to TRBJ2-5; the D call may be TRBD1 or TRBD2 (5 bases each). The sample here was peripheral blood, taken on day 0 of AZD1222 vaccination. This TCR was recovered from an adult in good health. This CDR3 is CASSPDSRGGKTQYF. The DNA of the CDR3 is TGTGCCAGCAGCCCAGACAGTCGGGGCGGAAAGACCCAGTACTTC.